One sample yielded the 22 T cell receptor beta chains listed below, sequenced in a study of T-cell reconstitution after alpha-beta-depleted transplantation in children. Construction of the TCRbeta library involved unique molecular identifiers. In TCRdb, the PCR reads were re-called with MiXCR into one record per CDR3 protein. The table records hundreds of thousands of distinct CDR3 sequences, 13% of them present only once. This material consisted of PBMCs, mostly from graft donor cells, taken 360 days after TCRalphabeta/CD19-depleted stem cell transplant. These receptors originate from a male patient younger than 18 who had a stem cell transplant for acute myeloid leukemia, so the T cells may come from the graft donor.

This chain connects TRBV20-1 to TRBJ2-6, with TRBD1 as a possible D gene (5 bases). CDR3 length equals 18 residues. Germline assignment: CDR1 DFQATT and CDR2 SNEGSKA (reference sequence). V dropped 0 bases and J dropped 0 bases, with 15 bases sitting between them. CDR3 nucleotides: TGCAGTGCTAGAGATTCGCACAGTCAGGGCTCTGGGGCCAACGTCCTGACTTTC. This gives the protein CSARDSHSQGSGANVLTF.

In the case of this clonotype: At one end the junction does not follow the germline gene, possibly because of a read error. The chain uses TRBV18 and TRBJ2-1; D is unclear. The V gene's germline CDR1 is KGHSH and CDR2 LQKENI. This CDR3 is built from 11 residues. The CDR3 nucleotides read TGTGCCAGCTCATCCTTCAATGAGCAGTTCTTC. This translates into CASSSFNEQFF.

The chain couples TRBV7-2 to TRBJ1-6; D is possibly TRBD1 (5 bases). This CDR3 has 16 amino acids. Trimming removed 8 bases at V and 7 bases at J, with 21 bases between. Germline V gene sequence: CDR1 SGHTA, CDR2 FQGNSA. The CDR3 DNA is TGTGCCAGCTCGAGAGGGGCGTTACCCAGAAATTCACCCCTCCACTTT. Translating gives CASSRGALPRNSPLHF.

The chain couples TRBV11-2 to TRBJ2-1, with a tentative D call TRBD1 (5 bases). Trimming took off 0 bases at V and 4 bases at J, with 16 bases between the two ends. The CDR3 runs to 17 residues. Germline loops: CDR1 SGHAT, CDR2 FQNNGV. The CDR3 loop reads CASSLDEGWGPYNEQFF. CDR3 sequence (DNA): TGTGCCAGCAGCTTAGACGAAGGGTGGGGCCCTTACAATGAGCAGTTCTTC. The complete variable domain, with remaining parts taken from reference TRBV11-2 and TRBJ2-1, reads EAGVAQSPRYKIIEKRQSVAFWCNPISGHATLYWYQQILGQGPKLLIQFQNNGVVDDSQLPKDRFSAERLKGVDSTLKIQPAKLEDSAVYLCASSLDEGWGPYNEQFFGPGTRLTVL.

The chain joins TRBV7-3 to TRBJ2-1, with D perhaps matching TRBD1 (7 bases). The CDR3 is 16 residues long. Per the germline V gene, CDR1 is SGHTA and CDR2 is FQGTGA. The ends were cut back, 5 bases at V and 4 bases at J, with 18 bases in the middle. Here the CDR3 DNA reads TGTGCCAGCAGCCCCAGGGGGGTCTGGGGGTACAATGAGCAGTTCTTC. It is translated as CASSPRGVWGYNEQFF. Based on the CDR3 plus reference TRBV7-3 and TRBJ2-1, the full variable domain is GAGVSQTPSNKVTEKGKYVELRCDPISGHTALYWYRQSLGQGPEFLIYFQGTGAADDSGLPNDRFFAVRPEGSVSTLKIQRTERGDSAVYLCASSPRGVWGYNEQFFGPGTRLTVL.

This clonotype has ten or more counts. V is TRBV14 and J is TRBJ2-1, with 12 bases that match TRBD2. Germline V CDR1 and CDR2: SGHDN, FVKESK. This CDR3 has 17 amino acids. After removal of 0 bases from V and 9 bases from J, the junction contained 9 bases not matched to a gene. Here the CDR3 DNA reads TGTGCCAGCAGCCAAGAAATCCTAGCGGGAGGGCACGGTGAGCAGTTCTTC. Translated: CASSQEILAGGHGEQFF.

V is TRBV7-3 and J is TRBJ2-7, with D hard to call. V lost 1 base to trimming and J lost 0 bases, with 13 bases between them. This CDR3 is 16 amino acids long. CDR1 SGHTA and CDR2 FQGTGA come from the germline V gene. The CDR3 is CASSLIPSVSSYEQYF. The CDR3, as DNA: TGTGCCAGCAGCTTAATTCCCAGCGTTAGCTCCTACGAGCAGTACTTC.

This sequence joins TRBV24-1 and TRBJ2-1; 8 nucleotides match TRBD2. The CDR3 spans 18 residues. CDR1 and CDR2 (germline): KGHDR, SFDVKD. The V and J ends lost 5 bases and 3 bases, in that order; junction bases with no gene match: 14. The CDR3 region is CATSGGPPGLDFYNEQFF. In nucleotides, the CDR3 is TGTGCCACCAGTGGCGGTCCGCCGGGACTAGATTTCTACAATGAGCAGTTCTTC.

The chain combines TRBV28 with TRBJ2-7, with 8 bases identical to TRBD1. Trimming cost V 5 bases and J 0 bases; bases outside gene matches: 15. In germline, CDR1 is MDHEN, CDR2 SYDVKM. The CDR3 sequence is 18 residues long. The CDR3 region is CASSQPLGTGLSSYEQYF. The DNA of the CDR3 is TGTGCCAGCAGTCAACCCCTCGGGACAGGACTAAGCTCCTACGAGCAGTACTTC.

Many counts were recorded for this clonotype. The genes are TRBV29-1 and TRBJ2-2; D possibly uses TRBD1 or TRBD2 (5 bases each). CDR1 is SQVTM and CDR2 is ANQGSEA in the germline V gene. This CDR3 comprises 14 residues. V lost 7 bases, J lost 3 bases, and 15 bases lay in between. CDR3 nucleotides: TGCAGCGGACTCCGGGACGGTTACACCGGGGAGCTGTTTTTT. Residues: CSGLRDGYTGELFF.

This clonotype showed up many times. The V call is TRBV20-1, the J call TRBJ2-5; 10 bases match TRBD2. Germline V CDR1 and CDR2: DFQATT, SNEGSKA (reference sequence). This CDR3 is 13 amino acids long. The V and J ends lost 3 bases and 3 bases, in that order; junction bases with no gene match: 1. CDR3 protein: CSASTSGKETQYF. CDR3 nucleotides: TGCAGTGCTAGCACTAGCGGGAAAGAGACCCAGTACTTC.

The rearrangement links TRBV6-2 or TRBV6-3 to TRBJ1-5; D ambiguous. The germline V gene encodes CDR1 MNHEY and CDR2 SVGEGT. CDR3 length: 16 residues. Trimming shortened V by 2 bases and J by 2 bases, and 13 bases separated the two germline ends. CDR3 nucleotide sequence: TGTGCCAGCAGTTACACCCCGTCCTGGGGCAATCAGCCCCAGCATTTT. Translating gives CASSYTPSWGNQPQHF.

The table lists this clonotype with many counts. V is TRBV12-3 or TRBV12-4 and J is TRBJ2-5, with D uncertain. V shed 4 bases and J shed 7 bases, with 7 bases lying between them. The CDR3 covers 11 residues. The CDR3 protein is CASSYPGTQYF. The CDR3 region has the DNA TGTGCCAGCAGTTACCCTGGGACCCAGTACTTC.

The chain is built from TRBV14 and TRBJ2-7; the match to TRBD2 covers 11 bases. V dropped 0 bases and J dropped 2; count of bases not matched to a gene: 6. The CDR3 has 17 residues. In germline, CDR1 is SGHDN, CDR2 FVKESK. CDR3 loop: CASSQEVGLAATYEQYF. The CDR3 DNA reads as TGTGCCAGCAGCCAAGAAGTGGGACTAGCGGCGACCTACGAGCAGTACTTC.

The V and J genes are TRBV10-3 and TRBJ2-3; D not resolved. The CDR3 has 15 residues. Trimming removed 3 bases from V and 2 bases from J, with 12 bases in between. The germline CDR1 and CDR2 sequences are ENHRY and SYGVKD. The CDR3: CAISDIIGNTDTQYF. The CDR3 DNA sequence: TGTGCCATCAGTGATATTATCGGCAACACAGATACGCAGTATTTT.

V and J are TRBV29-1 and TRBJ1-1; D is undetermined. CDR1 and CDR2 from the germline V gene are SQVTM and ANQGSEA. The CDR3 consists of 12 residues. The V gene lost 8 bases and the J gene lost 6 bases, with 16 bases spanning the gap. CDR3 residues: CSPKAIRPEAFF. The CDR3 nucleotides read TGCAGCCCAAAGGCCATTCGTCCTGAAGCTTTCTTT.

Ten or more counts support this clonotype. The CDR3 DNA reads as TGCGCCAGCAGCTTCGGCCGAGGGTTCCGAACAGATACGCAGTATTTT. Residues: CASSFGRGFRTDTQYF. The J gene is TRBJ2-3, the V gene TRBV5-1; maybe TRBD2 (5 bases). Germline V gene data show CDR1 as SGHRS and CDR2 as YFSETQ. V was shortened by 2 bases and J by 3 bases, with 16 bases between the two germline ends. This CDR3 has 16 amino acids.

This chain's CDR3 is CASSQGAGQGPYEQYF. In DNA form, the CDR3 reads TGCGCCAGCAGCCAAGGGGCGGGACAGGGGCCCTACGAGCAGTACTTC. V is TRBV4-3 and J is TRBJ2-7, with 10 bases lining up with TRBD1. Germline V CDR1 and CDR2: LGHNA, YSLEER. V trimming: 1 base; J trimming: 2 bases; junction bases outside the gene matches: 5. The CDR3 sequence is 16 residues long.

With respect to this clonotype: At one of its ends the junction is not consistent with the germline gene, which may arise from a read error. J is TRBJ2-7 and V is TRBV20-1, with 13 bases matching TRBD2. The CDR3 totals 16 residues. The germline gives CDR1 DFQATT, CDR2 SNEGSKA (reference sequence). CDR3 amino acids: CCASLFLPGLAGEQYF. DNA of the CDR3: TGCTGTGCTAGCCTCTTTCTCCCGGGACTAGCGGGAGAGCAGTACTTC.

This clonotype qualifies as medium-sized. The rearrangement joins TRBV20-1 to TRBJ2-1, with D perhaps TRBD1 or TRBD2 (6 bases each). Trimming pared 5 bases from V and 0 bases from J, leaving 14 bases between. Germline CDR1 and CDR2: DFQATT and SNEGSKA (reference sequence). CDR3 length: 15 amino acids. DNA of the CDR3: TGCAGTGCTCCCTGGGGGGCGAGCTCCTACAATGAGCAGTTCTTC. Protein product: CSAPWGASSYNEQFF.

The table lists this clonotype with many counts. The CDR3 region is CASSYVTPAGHGELFF. For the CDR3, the DNA is TGTGCCAGCAGTTACGTTACCCCTGCAGGGCACGGGGAGCTGTTTTTT. The V call is TRBV6-5, the J call TRBJ2-2; TRBD1 might be the D (5 bases). Germline V lookup: CDR1 MNHEY, CDR2 SVGAGI. The CDR3 runs 16 residues. V lost 2 bases and J lost 7, with 17 bases in between.

This clonotype occurred many times. This CDR3 is CASSDWGGEVQETQYF. For the CDR3, the DNA is TGTGCCAGCAGCGATTGGGGGGGAGAGGTCCAAGAGACCCAGTACTTC. This chain links TRBV7-8 with TRBJ2-5, with TRBD2 identical over 7 bases. The length of the CDR3 is 16 residues. Germline-derived CDR1 and CDR2 are SGHVS and FQNEAQ. The V gene end was trimmed by 5 bases and the J gene end by 1 base; junction bases not matched to a gene: 10.